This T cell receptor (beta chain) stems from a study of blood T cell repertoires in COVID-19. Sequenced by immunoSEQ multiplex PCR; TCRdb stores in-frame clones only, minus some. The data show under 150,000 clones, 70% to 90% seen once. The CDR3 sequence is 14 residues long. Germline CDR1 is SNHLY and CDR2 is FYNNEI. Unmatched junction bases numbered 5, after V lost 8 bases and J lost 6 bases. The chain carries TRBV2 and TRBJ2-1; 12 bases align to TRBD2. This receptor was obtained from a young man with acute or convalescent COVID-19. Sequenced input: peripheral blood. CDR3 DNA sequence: TGTGCCAGCTTCTTGGGACTAGCGGGCAATGAGCAGTTCTTC. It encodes CASFLGLAGNEQFF.